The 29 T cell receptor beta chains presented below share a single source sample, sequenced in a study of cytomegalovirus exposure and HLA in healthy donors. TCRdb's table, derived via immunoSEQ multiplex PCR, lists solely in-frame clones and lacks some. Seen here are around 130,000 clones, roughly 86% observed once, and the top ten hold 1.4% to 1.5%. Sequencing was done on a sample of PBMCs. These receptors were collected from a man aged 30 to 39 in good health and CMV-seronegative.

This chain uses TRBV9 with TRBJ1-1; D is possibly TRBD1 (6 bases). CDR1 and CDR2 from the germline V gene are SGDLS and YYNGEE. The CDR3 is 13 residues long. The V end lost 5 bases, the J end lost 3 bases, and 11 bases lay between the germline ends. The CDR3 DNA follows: TGTGCCAGCAGTTACGGACAGTACACTGAAGCTTTCTTT. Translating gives CASSYGQYTEAFF.

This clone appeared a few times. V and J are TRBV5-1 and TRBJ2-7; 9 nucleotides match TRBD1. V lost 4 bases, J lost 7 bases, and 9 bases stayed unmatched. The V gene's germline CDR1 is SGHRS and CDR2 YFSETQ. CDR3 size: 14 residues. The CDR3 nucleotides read TGCGCCAGCAGCCCGGGACAGGGAGTGCGGGAGCAGTACTTC. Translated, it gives CASSPGQGVREQYF. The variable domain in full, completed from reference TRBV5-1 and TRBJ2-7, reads KAGVTQTPRYLIKTRGQQVTLSCSPISGHRSVSWYQQTPGQGLQFLFEYFSETQRNKGNFPGRFSGRQFSNSRSEMNVSTLELGDSALYLCASSPGQGVREQYFGPGTRLTVT.

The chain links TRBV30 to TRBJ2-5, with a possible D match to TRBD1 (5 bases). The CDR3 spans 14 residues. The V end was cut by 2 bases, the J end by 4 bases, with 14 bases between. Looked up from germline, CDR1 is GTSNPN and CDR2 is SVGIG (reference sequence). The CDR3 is CAWSSPGNRETQYF. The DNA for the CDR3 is TGTGCCTGGAGTTCTCCAGGGAACCGAGAGACCCAGTACTTC.

DNA of the CDR3: TGCGCCAGCAGCGGGGGGTTGGTGGAAAAACTGTTTTTT. Encoded protein: CASSGGLVEKLFF. J is TRBJ1-4 and V is TRBV4-1; tentative D call: TRBD1 (5 bases). Germline assignment: CDR1 MGHRA and CDR2 YSYEKL. The V gene lost 5 bases and the J gene lost 8 bases, with 12 bases spanning the gap. The CDR3 is made up of 13 amino acids.

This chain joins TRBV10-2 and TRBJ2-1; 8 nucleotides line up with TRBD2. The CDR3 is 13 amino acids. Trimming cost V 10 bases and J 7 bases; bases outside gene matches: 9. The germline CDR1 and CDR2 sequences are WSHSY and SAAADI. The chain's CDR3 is CAISSGSGNEQFF. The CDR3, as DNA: TGCGCCATCTCCAGCGGGAGTGGGAATGAGCAGTTCTTC.

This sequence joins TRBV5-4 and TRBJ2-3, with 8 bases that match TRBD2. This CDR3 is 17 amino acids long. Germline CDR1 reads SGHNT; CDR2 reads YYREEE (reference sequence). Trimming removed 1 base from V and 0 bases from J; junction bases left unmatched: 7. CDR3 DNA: TGTGCCAGCAGCTTGCCGTCTAGCGGGCCTAGCACAGATACGCAGTATTTT. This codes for CASSLPSSGPSTDTQYF.

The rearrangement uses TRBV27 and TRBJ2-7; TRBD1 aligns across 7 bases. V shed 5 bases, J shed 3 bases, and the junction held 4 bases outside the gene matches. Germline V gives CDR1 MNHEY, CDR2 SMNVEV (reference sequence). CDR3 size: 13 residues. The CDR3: CASSPRTGYEQYF. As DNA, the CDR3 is TGTGCCAGCAGTCCCCGGACAGGCTACGAGCAGTACTTC.

The CDR3 DNA is TGTGCCTCTAACCTAAGAACGGGAGGGCTGGCAGATACGCAGTATTTT. Its translation: CASNLRTGGLADTQYF. The chain is built from TRBV30 and TRBJ2-3, with TRBD2 matching 8 bases. The CDR3 spans 16 residues. V lost 7 bases and J lost 4; bases outside the gene matches: 16. The germline CDR1 and CDR2 sequences are GTSNPN and SVGIG (reference sequence).

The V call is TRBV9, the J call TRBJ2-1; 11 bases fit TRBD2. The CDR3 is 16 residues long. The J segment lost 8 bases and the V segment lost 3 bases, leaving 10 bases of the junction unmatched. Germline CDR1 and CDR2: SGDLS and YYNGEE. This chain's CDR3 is CASSATIAGGPYEQFF. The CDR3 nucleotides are TGTGCCAGCAGCGCTACCATAGCGGGAGGGCCTTATGAGCAGTTCTTC.

CDR3 residues: CASRRTATGELFF. The CDR3 DNA is TGCGCCAGCAGAAGGACTGCTACCGGGGAGCTGTTTTTT. The chain employs TRBV10-2 and TRBJ2-2, with a weak D call TRBD2 (5 bases). Germline V gene data show CDR1 as WSHSY and CDR2 as SAAADI. V gave up 6 bases and J gave up 5 bases, with 10 bases separating them. This CDR3 comprises 13 residues.

CDR3 coding DNA: TGCAGCGCGAATACAGAGCAAGAGACCCAGTACTTC. It specifies CSANTEQETQYF. The chain carries TRBV29-1 and TRBJ2-5; D uncertain. V lost 7 bases, J lost 2 bases, and 11 bases lay in between. This CDR3 has 12 amino acids. CDR1 and CDR2 from the germline V gene are SQVTM and ANQGSEA.

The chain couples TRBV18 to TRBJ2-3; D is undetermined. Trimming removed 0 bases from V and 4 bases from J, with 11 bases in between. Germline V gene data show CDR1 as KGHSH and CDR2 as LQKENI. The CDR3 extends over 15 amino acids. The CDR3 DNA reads TGTGCCAGCTCACCACCCGAGTTTTCGGCAGATACGCAGTATTTT. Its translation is CASSPPEFSADTQYF.

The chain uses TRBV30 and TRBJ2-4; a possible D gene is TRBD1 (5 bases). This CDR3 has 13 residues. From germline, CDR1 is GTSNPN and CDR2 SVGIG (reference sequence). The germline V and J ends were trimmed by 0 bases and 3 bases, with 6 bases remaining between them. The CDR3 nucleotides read TGTGCCTGGAGTGTAGACAGCAAAAACATTCAGTACTTC. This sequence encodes CAWSVDSKNIQYF.

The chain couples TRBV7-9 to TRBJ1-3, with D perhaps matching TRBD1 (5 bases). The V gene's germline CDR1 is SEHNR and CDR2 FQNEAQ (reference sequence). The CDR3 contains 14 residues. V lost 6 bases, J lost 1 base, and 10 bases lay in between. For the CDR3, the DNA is TGTGCCAGCAGATCACAGGCGTCTGGAAACACCATATATTTT. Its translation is CASRSQASGNTIYF.

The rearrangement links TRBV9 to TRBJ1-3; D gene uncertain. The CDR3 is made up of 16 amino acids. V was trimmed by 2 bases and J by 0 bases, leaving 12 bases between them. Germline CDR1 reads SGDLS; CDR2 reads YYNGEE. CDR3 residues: CASSVLGSFSGNTIYF. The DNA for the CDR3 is TGTGCCAGCAGCGTTCTGGGCAGCTTCTCTGGAAACACCATATATTTT.

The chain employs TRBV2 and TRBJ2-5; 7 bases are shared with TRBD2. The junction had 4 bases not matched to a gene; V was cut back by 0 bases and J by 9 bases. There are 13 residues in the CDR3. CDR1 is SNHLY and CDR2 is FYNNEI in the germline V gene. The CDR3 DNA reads TGTGCCAGCAGTGAAGCGGGGGGGATGGCCCAGTACTTC. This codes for CASSEAGGMAQYF.

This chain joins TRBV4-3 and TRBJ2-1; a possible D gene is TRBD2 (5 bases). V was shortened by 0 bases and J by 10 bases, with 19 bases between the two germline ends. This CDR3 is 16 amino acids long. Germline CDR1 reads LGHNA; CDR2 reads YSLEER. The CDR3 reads CASSQDPRARGLEQFF. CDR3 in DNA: TGCGCCAGCAGCCAAGATCCCCGAGCACGCGGGTTAGAGCAGTTCTTC.

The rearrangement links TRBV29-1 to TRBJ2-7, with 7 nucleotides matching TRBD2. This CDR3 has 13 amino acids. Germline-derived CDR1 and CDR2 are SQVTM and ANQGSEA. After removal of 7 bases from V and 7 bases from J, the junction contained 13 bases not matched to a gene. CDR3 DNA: TGCAGCGCCGGAGAGGGAGGGCCCAGAGAGCAGTACTTC. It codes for CSAGEGGPREQYF.

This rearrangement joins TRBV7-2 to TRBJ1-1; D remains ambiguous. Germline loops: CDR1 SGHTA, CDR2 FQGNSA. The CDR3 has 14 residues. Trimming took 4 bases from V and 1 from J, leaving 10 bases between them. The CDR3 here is CASSSNSRNTEAFF. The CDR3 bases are TGTGCCAGCAGCTCCAACTCGCGGAACACTGAAGCTTTCTTT.

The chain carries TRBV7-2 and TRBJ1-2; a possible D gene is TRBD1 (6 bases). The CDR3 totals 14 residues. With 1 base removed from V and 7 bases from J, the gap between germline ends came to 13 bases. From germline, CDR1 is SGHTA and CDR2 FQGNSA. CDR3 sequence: CASSLDQGMGGYTF. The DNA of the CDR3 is TGTGCCAGCAGCTTAGATCAGGGGATGGGTGGCTACACCTTC.

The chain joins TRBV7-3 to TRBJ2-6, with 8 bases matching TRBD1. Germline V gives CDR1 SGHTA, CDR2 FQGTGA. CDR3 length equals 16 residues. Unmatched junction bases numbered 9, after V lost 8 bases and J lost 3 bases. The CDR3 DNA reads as TGTGCCAGCCGTCCCGGACAGGGAATTGGGGCCAACGTCCTGACTTTC. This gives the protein CASRPGQGIGANVLTF.

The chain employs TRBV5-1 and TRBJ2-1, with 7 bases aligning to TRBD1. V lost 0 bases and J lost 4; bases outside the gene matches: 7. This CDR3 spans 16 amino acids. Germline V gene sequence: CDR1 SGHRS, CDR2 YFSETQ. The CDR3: CASSLGEGAQYNEQFF. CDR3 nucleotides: TGCGCCAGCAGCTTGGGAGAGGGGGCCCAATACAATGAGCAGTTCTTC.

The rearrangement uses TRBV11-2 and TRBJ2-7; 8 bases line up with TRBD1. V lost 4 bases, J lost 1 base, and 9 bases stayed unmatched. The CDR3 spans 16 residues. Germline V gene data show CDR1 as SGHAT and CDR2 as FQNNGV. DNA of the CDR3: TGTGCCAGCAGCTCCCATCCGGGACAGGTATCCTACGAGCAGTACTTC. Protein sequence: CASSSHPGQVSYEQYF.

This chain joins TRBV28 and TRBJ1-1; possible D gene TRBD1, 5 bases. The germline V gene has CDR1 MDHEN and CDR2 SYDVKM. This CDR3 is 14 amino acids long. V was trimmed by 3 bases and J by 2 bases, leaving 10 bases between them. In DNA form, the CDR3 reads TGTGCCAGCAGTTTGTTGGGGCCCAACACTGAAGCTTTCTTT. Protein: CASSLLGPNTEAFF.

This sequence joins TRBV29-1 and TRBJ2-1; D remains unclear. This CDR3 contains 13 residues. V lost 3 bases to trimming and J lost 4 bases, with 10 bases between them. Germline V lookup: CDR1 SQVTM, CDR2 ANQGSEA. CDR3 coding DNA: TGCAGCGTTGATGGGCCAAAGTACAATGAGCAGTTCTTC. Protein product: CSVDGPKYNEQFF.

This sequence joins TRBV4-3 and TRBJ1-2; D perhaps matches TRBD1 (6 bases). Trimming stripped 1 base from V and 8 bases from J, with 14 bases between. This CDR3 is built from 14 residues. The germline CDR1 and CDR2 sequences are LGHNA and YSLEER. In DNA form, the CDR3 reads TGCGCCAGCAGCCAAGCGCAGGGGCAGGAGGGCTACACCTTC. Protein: CASSQAQGQEGYTF.

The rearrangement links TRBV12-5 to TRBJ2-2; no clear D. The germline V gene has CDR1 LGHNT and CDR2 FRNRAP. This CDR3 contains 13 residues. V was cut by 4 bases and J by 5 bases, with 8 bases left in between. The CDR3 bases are TGTGCTAGTGGTTCCTCACTGACCGGGGAGCTGTTTTTT. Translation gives CASGSSLTGELFF.

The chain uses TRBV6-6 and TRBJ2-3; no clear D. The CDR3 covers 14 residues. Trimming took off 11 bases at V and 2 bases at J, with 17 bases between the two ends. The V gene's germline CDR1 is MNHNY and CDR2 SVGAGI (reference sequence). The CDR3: CAVRRSRVTDTQYF. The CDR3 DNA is TGTGCCGTCCGCCGTTCGCGCGTCACAGATACGCAGTATTTT.

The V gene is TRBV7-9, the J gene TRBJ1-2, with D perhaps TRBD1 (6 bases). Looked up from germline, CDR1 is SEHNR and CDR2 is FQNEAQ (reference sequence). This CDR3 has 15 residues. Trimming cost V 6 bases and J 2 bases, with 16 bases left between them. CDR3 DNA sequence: TGTGCCAGCAGTTCTACAACAGGGAACAACTATGGCTACACCTTC. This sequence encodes CASSSTTGNNYGYTF.